This is a list of T cell receptor beta chains from one sample in a study of neurological immune-mediated disorders. Via MiXCR, TCRdb re-called the 5' RACE reads, giving one row per CDR3 protein. The table records about 74,000 distinct CDR3 sequences, around 5.2% of them present only once. Sequencing used PBMCs. The receptor source for this set is a man between 18 and 35 years old with multiple sclerosis. Both conserved end residues are part of each CDR3. The D gene is left open where the match is weak. Clone size is stated in some rows and not others, as once, few, many or a class when expanded.

CDR3nt	CDR3aa	v_gene	j_gene	d_gene	abundance
TGTGCCAGCAGCTCCCTGACAGGTGGAGGCTACACCTTC	CASSSLTGGGYTF	TRBV9	TRBJ1-2	-	many
TGTGCCAGCAGTTCACTATCCCAAGAGACCCAGTACTTC	CASSSLSQETQYF	TRBV27	TRBJ2-5	-	many
TGTGCCAGCCGGGAGGGAATAACAGATACGCAGTATTTT	CASREGITDTQYF	TRBV7-2	TRBJ2-3	TRBD2	many
TGTGCCACCTCGGAATCCTACAATGAGCAGTTCTTC	CATSESYNEQFF	TRBV24-1	TRBJ2-1	-	-
TGTGCCAGCAGCATCCGGGGGGAGACCCAGTACTTC	CASSIRGETQYF	TRBV7-9	TRBJ2-5	-	many
TGCAGTGCTGGCTTGACAGGGGTGGGTGGCTACACCTTC	CSAGLTGVGGYTF	TRBV20-1	TRBJ1-2	TRBD1	many
TGCAGTGCTAGCCCGGACAGGGGGCTCAATGAGCAGTTCTTC	CSASPDRGLNEQFF	TRBV20-1	TRBJ2-1	TRBD1	many
TGTGCCAGCAGCTTAGATCGGGGCGCTGAAGCTTTCTTT	CASSLDRGAEAFF	TRBV7-2	TRBJ1-1	-	many
TGTGCCAGCAGCTTAAACCCGGGGCGGGAGACCCAGTACTTC	CASSLNPGRETQYF	TRBV7-2	TRBJ2-5	-	many
TGTGCCAGCAGCTCAGATCTAGGCGTGGAGACCCAGTACTTC	CASSSDLGVETQYF	TRBV11-2	TRBJ2-5	-	many
TGTGCCAGCAGCCAAGATCCCACAGGGGATGATGGCTACACCTTC	CASSQDPTGDDGYTF	TRBV4-2	TRBJ1-2	TRBD1	many
TGTGCCAGCAGCCAGACAGGGAGGTTAAACTATGGCTACACCTTC	CASSQTGRLNYGYTF	TRBV12-3/TRBV12-4	TRBJ1-2	TRBD1	few
TGTGCCAGCAGCATCCGGACTAGAGGTTCCTACGAGCAGTACTTC	CASSIRTRGSYEQYF	TRBV7-8	TRBJ2-7	TRBD2	many
TGCAGTGCTACCCAACTAGCGGCCTCCTCCTACAATGAGCAGTTCTTC	CSATQLAASSYNEQFF	TRBV20-1	TRBJ2-1	TRBD2	many
TGCAGTGCTTGGGACAGGGGCAATTCACCCCTCCACTTT	CSAWDRGNSPLHF	TRBV20-1	TRBJ1-6	TRBD1	many
TGCAGCGGGGACAGGGAATCCTACAATGAGCAGTTCTTC	CSGDRESYNEQFF	TRBV29-1	TRBJ2-1	TRBD1	many
TGTGCCAGCAGCTTAGGCAGGGGGCTTGAAGCTTTCTTT	CASSLGRGLEAFF	TRBV7-2	TRBJ1-1	TRBD1	many
TGCGCCAGCAGCTGGAGGACTAGCGGGGATAGTGAGCAGTTCTTC	CASSWRTSGDSEQFF	TRBV5-1	TRBJ2-1	TRBD2	many
TGTGCCAGCAGCCAATCAGGGGGGGGATCCTACGAGCAGTACTTC	CASSQSGGGSYEQYF	TRBV3-1	TRBJ2-7	-	few
TGTGCCAGCAGTCGAGGACTAGCGGGGGGGCCTTTTTCCAATGAGCAGTTCTTC	CASSRGLAGGPFSNEQFF	TRBV12-3/TRBV12-4	TRBJ2-1	TRBD2	many
TGTGCCAGCAGTAGTAGCGGGAGGCCAGGGAACGAGCAGTACTTC	CASSSSGRPGNEQYF	TRBV9	TRBJ2-7	TRBD2	many
TGTGCCACCAGTGATTTTTGGGGAGGGCACCAGAATTTT	CATSDFWGGHQNF	TRBV24-1	TRBJ1-5	-	few
TGTGCCAGCAGCCCCCCGGGACTAGGCGAGACCCAGTACTTC	CASSPPGLGETQYF	TRBV5-5	TRBJ2-5	TRBD2	many
TGTGCCAGCAGCTTGGCCGGTTTGGTCGGGGCGTACACTGAAGCTTTCTTT	CASSLAGLVGAYTEAFF	TRBV5-5	TRBJ1-1	-	many
TGCAGTGCTAGAGCTAGGCTTTCCTACGAGCAGTACTTC	CSARARLSYEQYF	TRBV20-1	TRBJ2-7	-	many
TGTGCCAGCAGTTTAAGGACGGACTATGGCTACACCTTC	CASSLRTDYGYTF	TRBV12-3/TRBV12-4	TRBJ1-2	-	many
TGCGCCAGCACCGAATTTAAATATGGCTACACCTTC	CASTEFKYGYTF	TRBV5-1	TRBJ1-2	-	-
TGTGCCAGCAGCTTAGCGTTTGTGGCCGGAGGAGCAGATACGCAGTATTTT	CASSLAFVAGGADTQYF	TRBV7-6	TRBJ2-3	-	once
TGTGCCAGCAGCCCCTCCTCTGGGGCCAACGTCCTGACTTTC	CASSPSSGANVLTF	TRBV11-3	TRBJ2-6	-	many
TGTGCGATACAGGGATACGAGACCCAGTACTTC	CAIQGYETQYF	TRBV28	TRBJ2-5	-	many
TGTGCCAGCAGCTTCGGGGATTTCTACGAGCAGTACTTC	CASSFGDFYEQYF	TRBV11-2	TRBJ2-7	-	many